One and the same sample provided the 21 T cell receptor beta chains below, sequenced in a study of beta chain features in type 1 diabetes. Study-level points and caveats: Moderate yet significant TCRB CDR3 shortening was seen in Type 1 diabetes patients in all four CD4+ subsets.

Their recognized antigens are unknown. The isolated RNA, all of it, was reverse transcribed, so expressed TCRB transcripts were what got sequenced. The repertoire was sequenced with immunoSEQ multiplex PCR; TCRdb's copy has only in-frame clones and lacks some. The profile covers more than 300,000 clones, with around 10% appearing a single time and 0.45% to 0.65% taken by the ten largest. The specimen sequenced was central memory CD4+ T cells from blood. The origin of the receptors is a man younger than 45 with type 1 diabetes.

The sample holds a few counts of this clone. CDR3 in amino acids: CASSLFRGGQPQHF. CDR3 nucleotide sequence: TGTGCCAGCAGCTTATTCAGGGGAGGGCAGCCCCAGCATTTT. The chain couples TRBV7-9 to TRBJ1-5; D is possibly TRBD1 (6 bases). Trimming took 2 bases from V and 7 from J, leaving 12 bases between them. Germline V gives CDR1 SEHNR, CDR2 FQNEAQ (reference sequence). The CDR3 spans 14 residues.

This clone was observed a handful of times. One junction end does not reproduce the germline sequence, and a read error may be involved. The chain has TRBV7-7 and TRBJ2-5; D call uncertain. Germline CDR1 is SSHAT and CDR2 is FNYEAQ (reference sequence). There are 13 residues in the CDR3. CDR3 DNA: TGTGCTAGCAGCGTGGGCCGGAGAAAGACCCAGTACTTC. Translated: CASSVGRRKTQYF. Based on the CDR3 plus reference TRBV7-7 and TRBJ2-5, the full variable domain is GAGVSQSPRYKVTKRGQDVTLRCDPISSHATLYWYQQALGQGPEFLTYFNYEAQPDKSGLPSDRFSAERPEGSISTLTIQRTEQRDSAMYRCASSVGRRKTQYFGPGTRLLVL.

The CDR3 loop reads CASSLVRRREGETQYF. DNA of the CDR3: TGTGCCAGCAGCTTAGTCCGCAGGCGGGAGGGAGAGACCCAGTACTTC. The chain is built from TRBV11-2 and TRBJ2-5, with 9 positions matching TRBD2. With V trimmed by 1 base and J by 4 bases, 7 bases remained unmatched. Germline lookup yields CDR1 SGHAT and CDR2 FQNNGV. The CDR3 is 16 amino acids.

The chain is built from TRBV6-5 and TRBJ2-5; D is unresolved. Between the trimmed V and J ends, which lost 1 base and 2 bases, there was a span of 8 bases. The CDR3 spans 14 residues. Per the germline V gene, CDR1 is MNHEY and CDR2 is SVGAGI. The CDR3 region has the DNA TGTGCCAGCAGTTACTGGATGGAGCAAGAGACCCAGTACTTC. Encoded protein: CASSYWMEQETQYF.

The chain couples TRBV7-9 to TRBJ2-6; D is undetermined. The germline V gene has CDR1 SEHNR and CDR2 FQNEAQ (reference sequence). This CDR3 contains 13 residues. V was shortened by 4 bases and J by 4 bases, with 5 bases between the two germline ends. The CDR3 nucleotides are TGTGCCAGCAGCTGGCGGGGGGCCAACGTCCTGACTTTC. Protein product: CASSWRGANVLTF.

This clone was found a few times. The CDR3 DNA follows: TGTGCCAGCAGTGAGGAGGACTATGGCTACACCTTC. This gives the protein CASSEEDYGYTF. V and J are TRBV2 and TRBJ1-2; D not resolved. Trimming took off 3 bases at V and 3 bases at J, with 5 bases between the two ends. Looked up from germline, CDR1 is SNHLY and CDR2 is FYNNEI. CDR3 length: 12 amino acids.

CDR3 region: CASSLGLAGGGDTQYF. The CDR3, as DNA: TGTGCCAGCAGCTTGGGACTAGCGGGAGGAGGAGATACGCAGTATTTT. This sequence joins TRBV7-9 and TRBJ2-3, with TRBD2 identical over 15 bases. Germline loops: CDR1 SEHNR, CDR2 FQNEAQ (reference sequence). There are 16 residues in the CDR3. J gave up 5 bases and V 3 bases, and 3 bases lay outside the gene matches. Variable domain in full (rest from reference TRBV7-9 and TRBJ2-3): DTGVSQNPRHKITKRGQNVTFRCDPISEHNRLYWYRQTLGQGPEFLTYFQNEAQLEKSRLLSDRFSAERPKGSFSTLEIQRTEQGDSAMYLCASSLGLAGGGDTQYFGPGTRLTVL.

This clone was picked up a small number of times. This chain uses TRBV30 with TRBJ2-7; 9 nucleotides align to TRBD1. The CDR3 is 12 residues long. V trimming: 5 bases; J trimming: 7 bases; junction bases outside the gene matches: 6. In germline, CDR1 is GTSNPN, CDR2 SVGIG (reference sequence). The CDR3 DNA reads as TGTGCCTGGTCACAGGGGGCGGGGGAGCAGTACTTC. This translates into CAWSQGAGEQYF.

This rearrangement joins TRBV27 to TRBJ2-5; 9 bases are a match to TRBD1. This CDR3 region has 12 residues. V lost 10 bases and J lost 4; bases outside the gene matches: 4. Germline assignment: CDR1 MNHEY and CDR2 SMNVEV (reference sequence). The CDR3 spells CATRTGAETQYF. The CDR3 DNA is TGTGCCACCCGGACAGGGGCAGAGACCCAGTACTTC.

The rearrangement links TRBV6-1 to TRBJ2-5; D call uncertain. V was trimmed by 4 bases and J by 2 bases, leaving 11 bases between them. Germline-derived CDR1 and CDR2 are MNHNS and SASEGT. The CDR3 runs 14 residues. The CDR3 is CASSVRLEQETQYF. CDR3 DNA: TGTGCCAGCAGTGTCAGATTAGAACAAGAGACCCAGTACTTC.

The chain joins TRBV7-2 to TRBJ2-7; D is unclear. The germline CDR1 and CDR2 sequences are SGHTA and FQGNSA. The V gene lost 4 bases and the J gene lost 7 bases, with 14 bases spanning the gap. The CDR3 runs 13 residues. This chain's CDR3 is CASSSNAGREQYF. In DNA form, the CDR3 reads TGTGCCAGCAGCTCAAATGCCGGTCGGGAGCAGTACTTC.

This clone was found a few times. A far bigger clonotype differs at one base, so this is likely a read error. The CDR3 DNA sequence: TGTGCCAGCAGCTCGGCCTACGAGCAGTACTTC. Translating gives CASSSAYEQYF. The chain employs TRBV5-6 and TRBJ2-7; D is unresolved. Trimming left V 3 bases short and J 2 bases short, with 3 bases between. Germline V gene sequence: CDR1 SGHDT, CDR2 YYEEEE. The CDR3 length is 11 residues.

The rearrangement uses TRBV2 and TRBJ2-7; the match to TRBD1 covers 8 bases. CDR1 is SNHLY and CDR2 is FYNNEI in the germline V gene. V lost 8 bases to trimming and J lost 6 bases; unmatched junction nucleotides: 9. The CDR3 is made up of 13 amino acids. CDR3 amino acids: CASAGQGVSEQYF. The CDR3 coding sequence is TGTGCCAGCGCTGGACAGGGAGTCAGCGAGCAGTACTTC.

About this clone: Other DNA variants within this sample encode the same CDR3. This chain joins TRBV28 and TRBJ2-2; possible D gene TRBD1, 6 bases. Germline CDR1 reads MDHEN; CDR2 reads SYDVKM. V was clipped by 2 bases and J by 5 bases, with 6 bases between them. The CDR3 length is 13 residues. Here the CDR3 reads CASSLQGTGELFF. The CDR3, as DNA: TGTGCCAGCAGTTTACAGGGGACCGGGGAGCTGTTTTTT.

The chain has TRBV28 and TRBJ1-4; the match to TRBD1 covers 7 bases. Germline-derived CDR1 and CDR2 are MDHEN and SYDVKM. J gave up 6 bases and V 6 bases, and 7 bases lay outside the gene matches. CDR3 length: 14 residues. CDR3 residues: CASSLDREDEKLFF. The CDR3 DNA is TGTGCCAGCAGCCTAGACAGGGAAGATGAAAAACTGTTTTTT.

This clone was recorded many times. The same CDR3 arises from other DNA sequences in this sample as well. The chain employs TRBV18 and TRBJ2-7; 7 bases are shared with TRBD1. Looked up from germline, CDR1 is KGHSH and CDR2 is LQKENI. With 3 bases clipped from V and 2 bases from J, the junction kept 4 bases outside the gene matches. The CDR3 runs to 14 residues. CDR3 sequence: CASSPRQGTYEQYF. CDR3 bases: TGTGCCAGCTCACCCAGACAGGGAACCTACGAGCAGTACTTC.

V gene TRBV11-3 combines with J gene TRBJ2-3; no clear D gene. The CDR3 runs 15 residues. Germline V lookup: CDR1 SGHNT, CDR2 YENEEA. V dropped 1 base and J dropped 0 bases, with 8 bases sitting between them. CDR3 region: CASSLGGSSTDTQYF. In nucleotides, the CDR3 is TGTGCCAGCAGCTTAGGTGGCAGTAGCACAGATACGCAGTATTTT.

The chain combines TRBV7-7 with TRBJ2-7; 10 positions agree with TRBD1. Germline assignment: CDR1 SSHAT and CDR2 FNYEAQ (reference sequence). V lost 1 base to trimming and J lost 6 bases; unmatched junction nucleotides: 6. CDR3 length: 15 residues. The CDR3 DNA is TGTGCCAGCAGCTTAGAACCGGGACAGGGGTCCGAGCAGTACTTC. Its protein product is CASSLEPGQGSEQYF.

The chain is built from TRBV28 and TRBJ1-2; D is possibly TRBD1 (5 bases). V dropped 4 bases and J dropped 4 bases, with 10 bases sitting between them. CDR1 and CDR2 (germline): MDHEN, SYDVKM. The CDR3 is 13 residues long. The CDR3 coding sequence is TGTGCCAGCAGTTGGGGGACGGTCTATGGCTACACCTTC. It encodes CASSWGTVYGYTF.

This clone was observed a handful of times. The gene calls are TRBV20-1 and TRBJ2-5, with D unclear. In germline, CDR1 is DFQATT, CDR2 SNEGSKA (reference sequence). Trimming pared 2 bases from V and 7 bases from J, leaving 8 bases between. The CDR3 is 11 amino acids. The CDR3 loop is CSARSGWTQYF. In DNA form, the CDR3 reads TGCAGTGCTAGATCTGGCTGGACCCAGTACTTC.

A few counts support this clone. The chain employs TRBV5-1 and TRBJ1-5, with D possibly being TRBD1 (5 bases). The V end was cut by 0 bases, the J end by 5 bases, with 9 bases between. The germline CDR1 and CDR2 sequences are SGHRS and YFSETQ. This CDR3 has 14 amino acids. For the CDR3, the DNA is TGCGCCAGCAGCTTGGGCAGGGAGGATCAGCCCCAGCATTTT. It specifies CASSLGREDQPQHF.